A selection of T cell receptor beta chains follows, all from one sample in a study of early T cells in non-severe SARS-CoV-2 infection. TCRdb recomputed calls from the 5' RACE reads with MiXCR, one row per CDR3 protein. The table lists under 25,000 distinct CDR3 sequences, roughly 4.7% of them singletons, with about 7.8% in the top ten. Sequencing used whole blood. These receptors were obtained from an adult who was a healthcare worker with PCR-confirmed SARS-CoV-2 infection or an uninfected control (not recorded which). Each CDR3 is given with its conserved first and last residue. The D gene is left open where the match is weak. Size values are once, few and many counts, or a class for expanded clones, and some rows have none.

clone_size,j_call,d_call,v_call,cdr3_nt,cdr3_aa
many,TRBJ2-4,-,TRBV20-1,TGCAGTGCTAGAGATAGGAGATTTGAAAACATTCAGTACTTC,CSARDRRFENIQYF
many,TRBJ2-7,TRBD2,TRBV3-1,TGTGCCAGCAGCCAAGTCGGGGGGGAAGGCGAGCAGTACTTC,CASSQVGGEGEQYF
many,TRBJ1-6,-,TRBV12-3/TRBV12-4,TGTGCCAGCAGTTTAGCCCCTGGGTACCCCCTCCACTTT,CASSLAPGYPLHF
many,TRBJ2-5,TRBD2,TRBV4-3,TGCGCCAGCAGCCAAGATTTTGGTCGGGGGGGCGGCGAGACCCAGTACTTC,CASSQDFGRGGGETQYF
many,TRBJ1-2,TRBD1,TRBV4-1,TGCGCCAGCAGCCAAGATAGGACAGGGGACTATGGCTACACCTTC,CASSQDRTGDYGYTF
many,TRBJ2-3,-,TRBV7-2,TGTGCCAGCAGCCTTTTTGACACAGATACGCAGTATTTT,CASSLFDTDTQYF
many,TRBJ2-3,TRBD2,TRBV20-1,TGCAGTGCTACCCTCCAGCGGGATAGCACAGATACGCAGTATTTT,CSATLQRDSTDTQYF
many,TRBJ1-2,-,TRBV18,TGTGCCAGCTCCCCAGATTTCGGACAGTCAACTAACTATGGCTACACCTTC,CASSPDFGQSTNYGYTF
few,TRBJ1-4,TRBD1,TRBV15,TGTGCCACCAGCAGGGCCGGGACAGGGCGAGAAAAACTGTTTTTT,CATSRAGTGREKLFF
many,TRBJ2-4,-,TRBV6-2/TRBV6-3,TGTGCCAGCAGTCCCCTCCGGCGCCCAGACATTCAGTACTTC,CASSPLRRPDIQYF
medium-sized,TRBJ2-7,TRBD1,TRBV28,TGTGCCAGCAGCCCCCCGGGACAGGTCTACGAGCAGTACTTC,CASSPPGQVYEQYF
few,TRBJ2-7,-,TRBV7-9,TGTGCCAGCACCCGGGCGGGTTCAGCATACGAGCAGTACTTC,CASTRAGSAYEQYF
many,TRBJ2-2,TRBD2,TRBV9,TGTGCCAGCAGCCCCAGACTAGCGGGGGGCCGCACCGGGAAAACCGGGGAGCTGTTTTTT,CASSPRLAGGRTGKTGELFF
-,TRBJ2-1,-,TRBV5-1,TGCGCCAGCTCCTGGCAGGGGAATGAGCAGTTCTTC,CASSWQGNEQFF
-,TRBJ2-1,-,TRBV9,TGTGCCAGCAGCGCCGGATACAATGAGCAGTTCTTC,CASSAGYNEQFF
few,TRBJ1-3,-,TRBV29-1,TGCAGCGTCATGCGGTACACAGGGCCTGGAAACACCATATATTTT,CSVMRYTGPGNTIYF
-,TRBJ1-1,TRBD1,TRBV19,TGTGCCAGTAGCCGACAGGGGGTGAGGAACACTGAAGCTTTCTTT,CASSRQGVRNTEAFF
many,TRBJ2-1,-,TRBV20-1,TGCAGTGCTAGAAGCCCCCAGGGTCATGAGCAGTTCTTC,CSARSPQGHEQFF
many,TRBJ2-1,TRBD2,TRBV6-6,TGTGCCACCCTGACTAGCGGAGGGTATGAGCAGTTCTTC,CATLTSGGYEQFF
many,TRBJ2-1,-,TRBV4-3,TGCGCCAGCAGCCAGCAGGCCGAGGGCTACAATGAGCAGTTCTTC,CASSQQAEGYNEQFF
many,TRBJ2-3,-,TRBV19,TGTGCCAGTGGGGTCACCCACAACACAGATACGCAGTATTTT,CASGVTHNTDTQYF
many,TRBJ2-7,-,TRBV6-6,TGTGCCAGCAGTTACGTGCAGGGCGGGACCGAGCAGTACTTC,CASSYVQGGTEQYF
few,TRBJ2-7,-,TRBV28,TGTGCCAGCAGTTCGTGGTCCTACGAGCAGTACTTC,CASSSWSYEQYF
many,TRBJ1-6,TRBD1,TRBV5-6,TGTGCCAGCAGCTTGGTTGGGACAGGGTTGTCACCCCTCCACTTT,CASSLVGTGLSPLHF
many,TRBJ1-5,-,TRBV4-3,TGCGCCAGCAGCCAAGCCCCCCCAGGAGCCGAGAGCAATCAGCCCCAGCATTTT,CASSQAPPGAESNQPQHF
many,TRBJ1-6,-,TRBV6-2/TRBV6-3,TGTGCCAGCAACCCTTATCGGCGACGCGGCTCCTATAATTCACCCCTCCACTTT,CASNPYRRRGSYNSPLHF
few,TRBJ2-7,-,TRBV12-3/TRBV12-4,TGTGCCAGCAGTTTCGGACAGTACGAGCAGTACTTC,CASSFGQYEQYF
medium-sized,TRBJ1-4,-,TRBV12-3/TRBV12-4,TGTGCCAGCAGTATTGGTGAAAAACTGTTTTTT,CASSIGEKLFF
many,TRBJ2-5,TRBD2,TRBV29-1,TGCAGCGTTGATATACTAGCGGGTTTCCAAGAGACCCAGTACTTC,CSVDILAGFQETQYF
many,TRBJ1-1,TRBD1,TRBV11-2,TGTGCCAGCAGCTTAGATGACAGGGACACTGAAGCTTTCTTT,CASSLDDRDTEAFF
many,TRBJ1-3,-,TRBV5-1,TGCGCCAGCAGTCCCGGGGCCACTGGAAACACCATATATTTT,CASSPGATGNTIYF